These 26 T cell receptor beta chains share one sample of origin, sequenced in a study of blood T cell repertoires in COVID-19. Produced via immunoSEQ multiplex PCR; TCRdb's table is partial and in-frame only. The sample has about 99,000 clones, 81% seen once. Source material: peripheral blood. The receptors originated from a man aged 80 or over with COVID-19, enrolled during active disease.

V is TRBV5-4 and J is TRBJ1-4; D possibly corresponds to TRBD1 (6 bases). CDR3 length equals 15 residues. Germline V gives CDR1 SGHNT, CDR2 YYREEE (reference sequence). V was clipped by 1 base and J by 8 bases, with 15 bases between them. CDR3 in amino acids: CASSLSPSRGEKLFF. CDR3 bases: TGTGCCAGCAGCTTGTCCCCGTCCAGGGGAGAAAAACTGTTTTTT.

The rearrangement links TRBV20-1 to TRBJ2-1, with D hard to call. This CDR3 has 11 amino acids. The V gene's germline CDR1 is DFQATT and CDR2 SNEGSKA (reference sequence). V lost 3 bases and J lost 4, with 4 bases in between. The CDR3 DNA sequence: TGCAGTGCTAGTTCTTACAATGAGCAGTTCTTC. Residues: CSASSYNEQFF.

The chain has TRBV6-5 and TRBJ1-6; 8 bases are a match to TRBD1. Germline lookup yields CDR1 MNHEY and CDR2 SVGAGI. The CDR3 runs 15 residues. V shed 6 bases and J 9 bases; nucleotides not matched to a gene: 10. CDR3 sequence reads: CASRLPGTGSSPLHF. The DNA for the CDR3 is TGTGCCAGCAGACTTCCCGGGACAGGTTCTTCACCCCTCCACTTT.

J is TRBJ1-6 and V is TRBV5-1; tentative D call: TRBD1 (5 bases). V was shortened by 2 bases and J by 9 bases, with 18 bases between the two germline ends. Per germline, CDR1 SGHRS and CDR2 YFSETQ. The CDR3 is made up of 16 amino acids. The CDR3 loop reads CASSFERSEQGSPLHF. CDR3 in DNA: TGCGCCAGCAGCTTCGAAAGGTCAGAGCAGGGTTCACCCCTCCACTTT.

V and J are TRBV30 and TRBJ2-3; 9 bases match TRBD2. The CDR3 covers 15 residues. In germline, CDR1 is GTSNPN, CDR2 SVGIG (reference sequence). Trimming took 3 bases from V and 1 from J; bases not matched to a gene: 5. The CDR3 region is CAWSLTSGGTDTQYF. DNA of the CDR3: TGTGCCTGGAGCCTGACTAGCGGAGGCACAGATACGCAGTATTTT.

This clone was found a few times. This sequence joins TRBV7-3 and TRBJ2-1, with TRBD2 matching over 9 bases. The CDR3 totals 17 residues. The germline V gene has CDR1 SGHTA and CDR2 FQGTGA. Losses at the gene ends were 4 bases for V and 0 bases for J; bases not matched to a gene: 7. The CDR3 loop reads CASSSTSGHPSYNEQFF. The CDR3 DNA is TGTGCCAGCAGCTCAACTAGCGGGCACCCCTCCTACAATGAGCAGTTCTTC.

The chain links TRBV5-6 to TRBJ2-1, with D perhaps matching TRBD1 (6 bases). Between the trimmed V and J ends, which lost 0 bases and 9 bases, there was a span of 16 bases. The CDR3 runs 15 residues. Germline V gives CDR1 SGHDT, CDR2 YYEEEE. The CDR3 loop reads CASSLDRAYPGEQFF. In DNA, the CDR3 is TGTGCCAGCAGCTTGGACAGGGCCTACCCTGGTGAGCAGTTCTTC.

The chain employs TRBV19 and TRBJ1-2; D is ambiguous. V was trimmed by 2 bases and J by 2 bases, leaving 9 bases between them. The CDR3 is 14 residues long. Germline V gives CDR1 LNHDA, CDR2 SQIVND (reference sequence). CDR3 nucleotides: TGTGCCAGTAGTATATCGGTTCGGAACTATGGCTACACCTTC. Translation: CASSISVRNYGYTF.

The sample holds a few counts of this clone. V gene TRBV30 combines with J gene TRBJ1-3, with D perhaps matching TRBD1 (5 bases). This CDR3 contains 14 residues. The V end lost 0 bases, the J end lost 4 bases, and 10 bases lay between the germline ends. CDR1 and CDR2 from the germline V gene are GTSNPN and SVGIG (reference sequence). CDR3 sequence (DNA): TGTGCCTGGAGTGTCGGGGGAGTCGGAAACACCATATATTTT. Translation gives CAWSVGGVGNTIYF. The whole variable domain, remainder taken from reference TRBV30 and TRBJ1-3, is SQTIHQWPATLVQPVGSPLSLECTVEGTSNPNLYWYRQAAGRGLQLLFYSVGIGQISSEVPQNLSASRPQDRQFILSSKKLLLSDSGFYLCAWSVGGVGNTIYFGEGSWLTVV.

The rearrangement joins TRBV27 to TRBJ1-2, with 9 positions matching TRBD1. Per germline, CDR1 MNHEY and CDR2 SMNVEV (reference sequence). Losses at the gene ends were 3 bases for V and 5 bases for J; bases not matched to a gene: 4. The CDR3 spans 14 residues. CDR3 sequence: CASSLGQGTYGYTF. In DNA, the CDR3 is TGTGCCAGCAGTTTGGGACAGGGAACTTATGGCTACACCTTC.

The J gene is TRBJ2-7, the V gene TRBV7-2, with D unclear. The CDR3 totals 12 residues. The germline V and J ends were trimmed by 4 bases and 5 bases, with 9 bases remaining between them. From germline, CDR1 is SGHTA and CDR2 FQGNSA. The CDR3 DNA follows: TGTGCCAGCAGCTCACGGAGCGACGAGCAGTACTTC. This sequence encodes CASSSRSDEQYF.

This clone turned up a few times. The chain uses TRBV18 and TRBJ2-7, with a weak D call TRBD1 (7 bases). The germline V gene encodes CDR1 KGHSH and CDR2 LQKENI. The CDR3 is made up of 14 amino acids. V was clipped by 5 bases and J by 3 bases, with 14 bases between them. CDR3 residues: CASSDRQGGYEQYF. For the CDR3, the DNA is TGTGCCAGCTCAGACAGACAGGGAGGCTACGAGCAGTACTTC.

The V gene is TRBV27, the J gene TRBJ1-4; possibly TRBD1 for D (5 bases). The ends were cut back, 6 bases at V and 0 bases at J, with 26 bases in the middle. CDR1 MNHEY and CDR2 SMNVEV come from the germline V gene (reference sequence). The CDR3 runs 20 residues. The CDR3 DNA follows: TGTGCCAGCAGCCGGCCAGGGAGGGCAGATCCAGTTGCAACTAATGAAAAACTGTTTTTT. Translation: CASSRPGRADPVATNEKLFF.

In nucleotides, the CDR3 is TGTGCCAGCAGTTTAGGACTAGTTGGGCACAATGAGCAGTTCTTC. It codes for CASSLGLVGHNEQFF. The chain employs TRBV27 and TRBJ2-1; 7 nucleotides align to TRBD2. V gave up 2 bases and J gave up 5 bases; unmatched junction bases: 6. The germline V gene has CDR1 MNHEY and CDR2 SMNVEV (reference sequence). The CDR3 contains 15 residues.

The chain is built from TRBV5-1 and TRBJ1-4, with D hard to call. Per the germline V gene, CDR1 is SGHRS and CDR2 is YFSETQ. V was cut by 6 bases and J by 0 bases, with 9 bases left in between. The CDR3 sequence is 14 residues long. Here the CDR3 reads CASKTTPTNEKLFF. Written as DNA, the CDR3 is TGCGCCAGCAAGACGACACCAACTAATGAAAAACTGTTTTTT.

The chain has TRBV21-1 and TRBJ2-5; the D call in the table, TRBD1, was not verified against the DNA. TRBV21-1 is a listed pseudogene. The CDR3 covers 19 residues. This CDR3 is CASSRTQGALGPPQETQYF. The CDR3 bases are TGTGCCAGCAGCCGCACCCAGGGGGCGCTGGGCCCGCCACAAGAGACCCAGTACTTC.

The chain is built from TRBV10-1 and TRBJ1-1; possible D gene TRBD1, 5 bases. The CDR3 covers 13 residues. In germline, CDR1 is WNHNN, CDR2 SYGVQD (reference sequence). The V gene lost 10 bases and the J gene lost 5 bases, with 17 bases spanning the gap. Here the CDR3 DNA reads TGCGCCACCTCGACAGACGTAGGGACTGAAGCTTTCTTT. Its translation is CATSTDVGTEAFF.

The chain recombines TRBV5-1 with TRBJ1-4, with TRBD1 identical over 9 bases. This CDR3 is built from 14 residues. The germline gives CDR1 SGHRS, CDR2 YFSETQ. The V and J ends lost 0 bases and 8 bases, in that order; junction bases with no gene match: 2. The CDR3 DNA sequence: TGCGCCAGCAGCTTGGGACAGGGGGACGAAAAACTGTTTTTT. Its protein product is CASSLGQGDEKLFF.

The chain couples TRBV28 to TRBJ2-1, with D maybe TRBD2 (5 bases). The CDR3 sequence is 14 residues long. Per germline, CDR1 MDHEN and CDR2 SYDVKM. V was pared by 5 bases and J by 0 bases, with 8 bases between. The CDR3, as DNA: TGTGCCAGCAGTGGCGGGCGCTCCTACAATGAGCAGTTCTTC. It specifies CASSGGRSYNEQFF. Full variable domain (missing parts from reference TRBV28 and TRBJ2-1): DVKVTQSSRYLVKRTGEKVFLECVQDMDHENMFWYRQDPGLGLRLIYFSYDVKMKEKGDIPEGYSVSREKKERFSLILESASTNQTSMYLCASSGGRSYNEQFFGPGTRLTVL.

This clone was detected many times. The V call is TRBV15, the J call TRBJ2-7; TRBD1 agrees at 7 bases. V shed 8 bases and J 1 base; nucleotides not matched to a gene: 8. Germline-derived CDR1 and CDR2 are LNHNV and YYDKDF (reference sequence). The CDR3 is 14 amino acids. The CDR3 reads CATSRQGPSYEQYF. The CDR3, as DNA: TGTGCCACCTCGCGACAGGGACCTTCCTACGAGCAGTACTTC.

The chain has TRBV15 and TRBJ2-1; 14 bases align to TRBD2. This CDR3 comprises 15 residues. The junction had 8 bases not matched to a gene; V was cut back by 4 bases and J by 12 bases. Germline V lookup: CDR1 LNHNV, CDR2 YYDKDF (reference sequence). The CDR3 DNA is TGTGCCACCAGCATGGGGAGACTAGCGGGAGGGAGGCAGTTCTTC. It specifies CATSMGRLAGGRQFF.

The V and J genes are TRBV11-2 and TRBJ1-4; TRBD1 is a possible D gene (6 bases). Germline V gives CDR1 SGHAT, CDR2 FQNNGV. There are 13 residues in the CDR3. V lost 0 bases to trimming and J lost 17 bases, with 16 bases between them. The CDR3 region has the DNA TGTGCCAGCAGCTTAGATGGGGCGGGGGCCCCATTTTTT. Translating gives CASSLDGAGAPFF.

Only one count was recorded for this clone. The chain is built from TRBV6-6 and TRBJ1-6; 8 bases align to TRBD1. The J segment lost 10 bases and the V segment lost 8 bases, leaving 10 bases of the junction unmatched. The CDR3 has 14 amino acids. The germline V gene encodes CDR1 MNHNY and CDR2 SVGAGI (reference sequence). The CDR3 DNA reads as TGTGCCAGCGATGTGGGACAGGAGACCTCACCCCTCCACTTT. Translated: CASDVGQETSPLHF.

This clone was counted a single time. The CDR3 protein is CAIRNSAGAQETQYF. CDR3 coding DNA: TGTGCCATCAGAAATTCGGCAGGGGCTCAAGAGACCCAGTACTTC. V usage is TRBV10-3 and J usage is TRBJ2-5; D possibly corresponds to TRBD1 (6 bases). The V end lost 6 bases, the J end lost 2 bases, and 16 bases lay between the germline ends. Germline CDR1 ENHRY, CDR2 SYGVKD. The CDR3 has 15 residues.

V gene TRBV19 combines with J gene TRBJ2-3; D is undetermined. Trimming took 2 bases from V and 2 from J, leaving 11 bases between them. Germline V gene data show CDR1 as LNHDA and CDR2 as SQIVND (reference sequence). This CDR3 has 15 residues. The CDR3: CASSIHILDTDTQYF. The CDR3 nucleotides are TGTGCCAGTAGTATACACATCCTCGACACAGATACGCAGTATTTT.

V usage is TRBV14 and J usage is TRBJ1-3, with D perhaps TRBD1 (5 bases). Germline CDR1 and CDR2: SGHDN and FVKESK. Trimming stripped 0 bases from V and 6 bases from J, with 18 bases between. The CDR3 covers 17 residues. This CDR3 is CASSQEDGGESENTIYF. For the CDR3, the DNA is TGTGCCAGCAGCCAAGAAGACGGAGGGGAGTCCGAAAACACCATATATTTT.